This TCR beta chain originates from a study of blood T cell repertoires in COVID-19. Authors' processing steps: Researchers report that nucleated cell counts were estimated from reference gene primer amplification. Data came from immunoSEQ multiplex PCR; TCRdb stores just in-frame clones and leaves some out. Clonal size and the V and J genes are those of that table, whereas D and trimming came from the DNA. The table shows roughly 180,000 clones, with almost 80% occurring only once. Germline V gene data show CDR1 as SGHRS and CDR2 as YFSETQ. V lost 4 bases and J lost 4, with 15 bases in between. The CDR3 length is 15 residues.

The rearrangement joins TRBV5-1 to TRBJ1-5, with a weak D call TRBD1 (5 bases). The sample taken for sequencing was peripheral blood. The clonotype originates from a man aged 60 to 69 with active or convalescent COVID-19. The CDR3 loop reads CASSPGQAGNQPQHF. For the CDR3, the DNA is TGCGCCAGCAGCCCAGGGCAGGCAGGAAATCAGCCCCAGCATTTT.